This is a list of T cell receptor beta chains from one sample in a study of beta chain features in type 1 diabetes. This table comes from immunoSEQ multiplex PCR, and its TCRdb copy is limited to in-frame clones, with some not included. The table lists 310,000 or so clones, about 11% of them singletons. The sample consisted of naive CD4+ T cells from blood. Every receptor here comes from a woman aged 25 to 45 in good health. The CDR3 runs from the conserved cysteine through the conserved F or W. Fields, in order: D gene, J gene, V gene, clone size, CDR3 length, CDR3 DNA, CDR3 protein. The D gene is left open where the match is weak. Clone size is given for some rows only: seen once, a few or many times, or a class if the clone is expanded.

>NA|TRBJ2-5|TRBV28|NA|15
TGTGCCAGCAGCCCGGCTGGGGCCAGACAAGAGACCCAGTACTTC
CASSPAGARQETQYF
>NA|TRBJ2-1|TRBV19|NA|14
TGTGCCAGTACCCCGCGGAGAGAGAATAATGAGCAGTTCTTC
CASTPRRENNEQFF
>NA|TRBJ2-5|TRBV5-6|few|14
TGTGCCAGCAGCCGGGGACTGGGGGGAGCGTCCCAGTACTTC
CASSRGLGGASQYF
>TRBD2|TRBJ2-3|TRBV14|few|16
TGTGCCAGCAGCCAAGAAAACCTAGCGGGAAGGAATACGCAGTATTTT
CASSQENLAGRNTQYF
>NA|TRBJ1-1|TRBV6-5|few|14
TGTGCCAGCAGTATCAGGGGCCCGAACACTGAAGCTTTCTTT
CASSIRGPNTEAFF
>TRBD1|TRBJ1-1|TRBV29-1|NA|14
TGCAGCGTTGGGATAGCAGGGGGCGGCACTGAAGCTTTCTTT
CSVGIAGGGTEAFF
>NA|TRBJ2-2|TRBV6-6|NA|12
TGTGCCAGCCCCGGGAACACCGGGGAGCTGTTTTTT
CASPGNTGELFF
>NA|TRBJ2-5|TRBV6-5|NA|11
TGTGCCAGCAGTGGCGGGACAGCCCAGTACTTC
CASSGGTAQYF
>NA|TRBJ1-2|TRBV29-1|NA|12
TGCAGCGTTTCCCCAGGGTACTATGGCTACACCTTC
CSVSPGYYGYTF
>TRBD1|TRBJ2-7|TRBV5-1|few|15
TGCGCCAGCAGCTTGGATGGACAGGGGCTGTCTCAGCAGTACTTC
CASSLDGQGLSQQYF
>TRBD1|TRBJ1-4|TRBV28|few|15
TGTGCCAGCAGTTTGGTGGGACAGCTCCTTGAAAAACTGTTTTTT
CASSLVGQLLEKLFF
>NA|TRBJ1-1|TRBV14|NA|14
TGTGCCAGCAGCCGAGCCCTTATTACAGGTGAAGCTTTCTTT
CASSRALITGEAFF
>TRBD2|TRBJ2-7|TRBV4-3|NA|15
TGCGCCAGCAGCCCAACACTAGCGGGAGGCTACGAGCAGTACTTC
CASSPTLAGGYEQYF
>TRBD1|TRBJ2-7|TRBV28|NA|15
TGTGCCAGCAGCCAGGGACAGGGGGGTTCCTACGAGCAGTACTTC
CASSQGQGGSYEQYF
>NA|TRBJ2-2|TRBV7-3|NA|16
TGTGCCAGCAGCTTAAAGTCTCTGCCGGGCACCGGGGAGCTGTTTTTT
CASSLKSLPGTGELFF
>TRBD1|TRBJ2-1|TRBV28|NA|16
TGTGCCAGCAGTTCAATCGGACAGGGGGAGGTCAATGAGCAGTTCTTC
CASSSIGQGEVNEQFF
>TRBD2|TRBJ2-1|TRBV28|few|16
TGTGCCAGCATCGTGACTAGCGGGAGGGGATTTCCTGAGCAGTTCTTC
CASIVTSGRGFPEQFF
>NA|TRBJ2-5|TRBV18|few|14
TGTGCCAGCTCACCGACAGGAGACCAAGAGACCCAGTACTTC
CASSPTGDQETQYF
>NA|TRBJ2-1|TRBV9|NA|14
TGTGCCAGCAGCGTAGTTGCGGGTAACAATGAGCAGTTCTTC
CASSVVAGNNEQFF
>TRBD1|TRBJ2-7|TRBV7-9|NA|16
TGTGCCAGCAGCCCCGGACCGGGACAGGGCATTGTCGAGCAGTACTTC
CASSPGPGQGIVEQYF
>TRBD2|TRBJ2-7|TRBV2|few|15
TGTGCCAGCACGGGGCGGGAGCGTGTCTGGGACGAGCAGTACTTC
CASTGRERVWDEQYF
>TRBD1|TRBJ2-7|TRBV5-1|NA|16
TGCGCCAGCAGCGAAAGTACAGGGGATTGGGCCTACGAGCAGTACTTC
CASSESTGDWAYEQYF
>NA|TRBJ1-5|TRBV30|few|13
TGTGCCTGGAGCCCAGGGGACAATCAGCCCCAGCATTTT
CAWSPGDNQPQHF
>TRBD2|TRBJ2-1|TRBV30|few|14
TGTGCCTGGAGTGGGGCGAGCGGGAGGTCTTCGCAGTTCTTC
CAWSGASGRSSQFF
>TRBD1|TRBJ1-5|TRBV9|NA|13
TGTGCCAGCAGCGCCCAGGGGGCCCAGCCCCAGCATTTT
CASSAQGAQPQHF
>NA|TRBJ2-2|TRBV29-1|few|16
TGCAGCGTTCCTGCCCCCGGACTCGCGACGGGCGGGGAGCTGTTTTTT
CSVPAPGLATGGELFF
>NA|TRBJ1-5|TRBV4-2|NA|16
TGTGCCAGCAGCCGAGAGGCAGGGATCGGCAATCAGCCCCAGCATTTT
CASSREAGIGNQPQHF
>NA|TRBJ2-1|TRBV14|NA|20
TGTGCCAGCAGCCAAGTTGTTGTGGGAGGGGCCGGGGGGCCCTACAATGAGCAGTTCTTC
CASSQVVVGGAGGPYNEQFF
>TRBD2|TRBJ2-3|TRBV28|few|17
TGTGCCAGCAGTCCTTCACCGGGACTAGCGGGAGGAGATACGCAGTATTTT
CASSPSPGLAGGDTQYF
>NA|TRBJ2-3|TRBV9|NA|14
TGTGCCAGCAGCTGGACTGGGTCCACAGATACGCAGTATTTT
CASSWTGSTDTQYF
>TRBD2|TRBJ2-1|TRBV5-1|few|15
TGCGCCAGCAGCTTGGAGACTAGCGCCTACAATGAGCAGTTCTTC
CASSLETSAYNEQFF
>TRBD1|TRBJ2-2|TRBV5-4|NA|15
TGTGCCAGCAACACGCGGACAGGAAACACCGGGGAGCTGTTTTTT
CASNTRTGNTGELFF
>TRBD2|TRBJ2-3|TRBV11-2|few|16
TGTGCCAGCAGCATAGGACTAGCGGGAGGCCCAGATACGCAGTATTTT
CASSIGLAGGPDTQYF
>NA|TRBJ2-7|TRBV5-1|NA|15
TGCGCCAGCAGCACGGGACTGCCACTTACTCACGAGCAGTACTTC
CASSTGLPLTHEQYF
>TRBD1|TRBJ2-3|TRBV14|many|14
TGTGCCAGCAGCCAAGATACCCGACAGGGAAAGCAGTATTTT
CASSQDTRQGKQYF
>NA|TRBJ2-2|TRBV4-2|few|15
TGTGCCAGCAGCCAAGACTTTGCTACCCCCGGGGAGCTGTTTTTT
CASSQDFATPGELFF
>NA|TRBJ2-5|TRBV29-1|NA|15
TGCAGCGGAGGGCGAGGAACCACTCTCCAAGAGACCCAGTACTTC
CSGGRGTTLQETQYF